The 24 T cell receptor beta chains given below trace back to one sample, sequenced in a study of cytomegalovirus exposure and HLA in healthy donors (TCRdb year 2017). The library was generated by the immunoSEQ multiplex PCR assay. For the multiplex PCR, a mixture combining 60 forward primers for TCR Vbeta segments and 13 reverse primers for TCR Jbeta segments was used. TCRdb obtained this table from immuneACCESS and retained in-frame rearrangements with V and J assigned. These tables miss some clones; where compared with another copy, unresolved V genes account for less than half of the shortfall, and the remainder is unexplained. In all, the sample holds 150,000 to 200,000 clones, and 70% to 90% of those were seen once. The top ten clonotypes cover 0.77% of the sample. Sequencing used PBMCs. The source of these receptors is a woman aged 18-35 years in good health and CMV-seronegative.

V gene TRBV2 combines with J gene TRBJ1-4; 12 bases fit TRBD1. Germline V gives CDR1 SNHLY, CDR2 FYNNEI. Trimming cost V 8 bases and J 10 bases; bases outside gene matches: 8. The CDR3 contains 14 residues. CDR3 amino acids: CASSPGQGAAKLFF. The CDR3 coding sequence is TGTGCCAGCTCCCCGGGACAGGGGGCCGCAAAACTGTTTTTT.

V gene TRBV2 combines with J gene TRBJ2-2, with a possible D match to TRBD2 (6 bases). The CDR3 contains 14 residues. Looked up from germline, CDR1 is SNHLY and CDR2 is FYNNEI. V lost 0 bases, J lost 6 bases, and 8 bases lay in between. In DNA form, the CDR3 reads TGTGCCAGCAGTGAAGCGGAGGGCCCCGGGGAGCTGTTTTTT. Its protein product is CASSEAEGPGELFF.

This clone occurred a few times. The chain links TRBV5-1 to TRBJ2-7, with D hard to call. CDR3 length equals 13 residues. Trimming stripped 4 bases from V and 5 bases from J, with 13 bases between. Germline V gene sequence: CDR1 SGHRS, CDR2 YFSETQ. The CDR3 protein is CASSPSDLDEQYF. DNA of the CDR3: TGCGCCAGCAGCCCGTCCGACTTGGACGAGCAGTACTTC.

The gene calls are TRBV28 and TRBJ2-5; 14 bases align to TRBD2. Germline-derived CDR1 and CDR2 are MDHEN and SYDVKM. The CDR3 spans 17 residues. V lost 4 bases and J lost 2; bases outside the gene matches: 6. CDR3 sequence: CASSSLGLAGEQETQYF. Written as DNA, the CDR3 is TGTGCCAGCAGTTCGCTGGGACTAGCGGGAGAGCAAGAGACCCAGTACTTC.

In nucleotides, the CDR3 is TGTGCCTGGAGCGGGACATGGGGCACTGAAGCTTTCTTT. Translation gives CAWSGTWGTEAFF. The V gene is TRBV30, the J gene TRBJ1-1; possibly TRBD1 for D (6 bases). V was trimmed by 3 bases and J by 4 bases, leaving 12 bases between them. The germline CDR1 and CDR2 sequences are GTSNPN and SVGIG (reference sequence). The CDR3 consists of 13 residues.

The rearrangement uses TRBV7-9 and TRBJ2-7; TRBD2 aligns across 7 bases. V shed 5 bases, J shed 0 bases, and the junction held 10 bases outside the gene matches. The V gene's germline CDR1 is SEHNR and CDR2 FQNEAQ (reference sequence). This CDR3 region has 16 residues. CDR3 coding DNA: TGTGCCAGCAGCCCCTTGGACGGGAGGTTCTCCTACGAGCAGTACTTC. Its translation: CASSPLDGRFSYEQYF.

This sequence joins TRBV2 and TRBJ2-1, with D maybe TRBD2 (6 bases). There are 15 residues in the CDR3. V was clipped by 5 bases and J by 1 base, with 12 bases between them. Germline CDR1 is SNHLY and CDR2 is FYNNEI. The CDR3 DNA sequence: TGTGCCAGCAGTAGGAGGGAGTTGTCCTACAATGAGCAGTTCTTC. Amino acid sequence: CASSRRELSYNEQFF.

The V gene is TRBV10-3, the J gene TRBJ1-3, with D tentatively TRBD1 (6 bases). The germline V gene encodes CDR1 ENHRY and CDR2 SYGVKD. The CDR3 contains 14 residues. V was cut by 6 bases and J by 4 bases, with 13 bases left in between. This chain's CDR3 is CAISEQGPGNTIYF. The CDR3 coding sequence is TGTGCCATCAGCGAACAGGGTCCGGGAAACACCATATATTTT.

This clone has more than one count but fewer than ten. The rearrangement links TRBV6-1 to TRBJ2-2; a possible D gene is TRBD1 (5 bases). The CDR3 has 16 amino acids. Per the germline V gene, CDR1 is MNHNS and CDR2 is SASEGT. The V gene lost 4 bases and the J gene lost 5 bases, with 17 bases spanning the gap. CDR3 amino acids: CASSVVRPGITGELFF. In nucleotides, the CDR3 is TGTGCCAGCAGTGTTGTAAGACCAGGGATAACCGGGGAGCTGTTTTTT.

The rearrangement joins TRBV30 to TRBJ2-4, with TRBD2 matching 8 bases. Germline assignment: CDR1 GTSNPN and CDR2 SVGIG (reference sequence). There are 13 residues in the CDR3. V was pared by 0 bases and J by 10 bases, with 5 bases of the junction left unmatched. The CDR3 nucleotides are TGTGCCTGGAGTGTAGGGACTAGGCGGATTCAGTACTTC. It translates to CAWSVGTRRIQYF.

V and J are TRBV19 and TRBJ1-2, with D uncertain. V was cut by 3 bases and J by 7 bases, with 15 bases left in between. The CDR3 is 14 amino acids. Germline V lookup: CDR1 LNHDA, CDR2 SQIVND (reference sequence). CDR3 DNA: TGTGCCAGTAGTATGAGGGAGACACTCAGTGGCTACACCTTC. This translates into CASSMRETLSGYTF.

The V gene is TRBV7-3, the J gene TRBJ1-1; D is possibly TRBD1 (6 bases). The CDR3 covers 14 residues. V lost 6 bases and J 5 bases, leaving 16 bases between the germline ends. Looked up from germline, CDR1 is SGHTA and CDR2 is FQGTGA. CDR3: CASSRLGGATEAFF. CDR3 in DNA: TGTGCCAGCAGTAGACTAGGGGGGGCGACTGAAGCTTTCTTT.

This clone has a single count. The chain employs TRBV6-5 and TRBJ1-4, with a possible D match to TRBD1 (6 bases). The germline CDR1 and CDR2 sequences are MNHEY and SVGAGI. V dropped 5 bases and J dropped 3 bases, with 13 bases sitting between them. This CDR3 contains 15 residues. The chain's CDR3 is CASSRTGFPNEKLFF. The CDR3 DNA reads TGTGCCAGCAGTCGCACAGGGTTTCCTAATGAAAAACTGTTTTTT.

V is TRBV9 and J is TRBJ2-1, with D tentatively TRBD2 (6 bases). Germline V CDR1 and CDR2: SGDLS, YYNGEE. The CDR3 extends over 14 amino acids. Trimming removed 3 bases at V and 3 bases at J, with 10 bases between. The CDR3 region is CASSAGTYYNEQFF. DNA of the CDR3: TGTGCCAGCAGCGCCGGGACTTACTACAATGAGCAGTTCTTC.

The sample holds a few counts of this clone. The chain is built from TRBV5-4 and TRBJ1-2; D ambiguous. CDR1 SGHNT and CDR2 YYREEE come from the germline V gene (reference sequence). The CDR3 runs 14 residues. V lost 5 bases and J 3 bases, leaving 14 bases between the germline ends. CDR3 region: CASSKGSGDYGYTF. The CDR3 bases are TGTGCCAGCAGTAAAGGGAGCGGTGACTATGGCTACACCTTC.

The CDR3 DNA reads TGTGCCAGCTCACCACCTGGACAGGTTGGTCCCCAGCCCCAGCATTTT. It translates to CASSPPGQVGPQPQHF. The V call is TRBV18, the J call TRBJ1-5; TRBD1 aligns across 7 bases. The V segment lost 0 bases and the J segment 7 bases; nucleotides outside the gene matches: 9. This CDR3 has 16 amino acids. The germline V gene has CDR1 KGHSH and CDR2 LQKENI. The full variable domain, its missing parts supplied by reference TRBV18 and TRBJ1-5, is NAGVMQNPRHLVRRRGQEARLRCSPMKGHSHVYWYRQLPEEGLKFMVYLQKENIIDESGMPKERFSAEFPKEGPSILRIQQVVRGDSAAYFCASSPPGQVGPQPQHFGDGTRLSIL.

The chain employs TRBV28 and TRBJ2-2; TRBD2 matches at 7 bases. The germline V gene has CDR1 MDHEN and CDR2 SYDVKM. Trimming removed 8 bases from V and 7 bases from J; junction bases left unmatched: 13. The CDR3 totals 15 residues. The CDR3 region is CASGGRGRAFGELFF. CDR3 in DNA: TGTGCCAGCGGCGGTAGAGGGAGGGCATTCGGGGAGCTGTTTTTT.

The chain carries TRBV6-6 and TRBJ2-7, with TRBD2 matching 11 bases. The germline V gene has CDR1 MNHNY and CDR2 SVGAGI (reference sequence). The CDR3 spans 15 residues. J was trimmed by 1 base and V by 6 bases; bases with no gene match: 5. The DNA for the CDR3 is TGTGCCAGCAGCGAAACTAGCGGGAGTTCCTACGAGCAGTACTTC. Translated, it gives CASSETSGSSYEQYF.

The chain employs TRBV7-2 and TRBJ1-1; TRBD1 might be the D (6 bases). Germline CDR1 is SGHTA and CDR2 is FQGNSA. V shed 6 bases and J shed 3 bases, with 17 bases lying between them. The CDR3 is 15 amino acids. CDR3 loop: CASRTRQGIYTEAFF. Here the CDR3 DNA reads TGTGCCAGCAGGACACGTCAGGGGATCTACACTGAAGCTTTCTTT.

The chain carries TRBV7-8 and TRBJ2-7; possible D gene TRBD2, 6 bases. From germline, CDR1 is SGHVS and CDR2 FQNEAQ. Trimming shortened V by 0 bases and J by 4 bases, and 16 bases separated the two germline ends. This CDR3 is 16 amino acids long. Written as DNA, the CDR3 is TGTGCCAGCAGCTTAGCGGCTCGGGACTTACGGTACGAGCAGTACTTC. Residues: CASSLAARDLRYEQYF.

This clone was observed once. CDR3 in amino acids: CASSLGSNEDTQYF. The CDR3 nucleotides read TGTGCCAGCAGCTTAGGTAGCAATGAAGATACGCAGTATTTT. The chain carries TRBV11-2 and TRBJ2-3; no firm D call. The CDR3 loop spans 14 amino acids. Germline V gives CDR1 SGHAT, CDR2 FQNNGV. V was clipped by 1 base and J by 5 bases, with 10 bases between them.

The chain carries TRBV6-1 and TRBJ2-6, with a tentative D call TRBD1 (5 bases). There are 15 residues in the CDR3. Trimming took off 4 bases at V and 2 bases at J, with 9 bases between the two ends. Looked up from germline, CDR1 is MNHNS and CDR2 is SASEGT. This CDR3 is CASSASQAGANVLTF. CDR3 coding DNA: TGTGCCAGCAGTGCGTCACAGGCTGGGGCCAACGTCCTGACTTTC.

The V gene is TRBV9, the J gene TRBJ2-2, with 9 bases identical to TRBD1. The CDR3 covers 14 residues. J was trimmed by 8 bases and V by 8 bases; bases with no gene match: 10. CDR1 and CDR2 (germline): SGDLS, YYNGEE. DNA of the CDR3: TGTGCCAGTGGGGGACAGGGCTCCTTGGGGGAGCTGTTTTTT. Translated, it gives CASGGQGSLGELFF.

The chain joins TRBV19 to TRBJ2-7; 7 bases line up with TRBD1. This CDR3 has 14 residues. The junction had 9 bases not matched to a gene; V was cut back by 4 bases and J by 6 bases. Germline CDR1 reads LNHDA; CDR2 reads SQIVND (reference sequence). The CDR3 sequence: CASSKGGPVGEQYF. CDR3 DNA: TGTGCCAGTAGTAAAGGGGGCCCCGTGGGCGAGCAGTACTTC.